The sequence of this TCR beta chain was determined in a study of T cells in Graves' hyperthyroidism and ophthalmopathy. The study's findings and limits: A model using 13 V-J features told ophthalmopathy apart from stable hyperthyroidism.

From RNA transcripts, TCR beta CDR3 regions were amplified. RT-PCR in the first round (using the HTBI primer set) targeted the TCR CDR3. Each CDR3 protein is one row after TCRdb ran MiXCR on the multiplex PCR reads. The sample has over 500,000 distinct CDR3 sequences, around 50% seen once. V was pared by 6 bases and J by 7 bases, with 9 bases of the junction left unmatched. Germline V gene sequence: CDR1 MDHEN, CDR2 SYDVKM. The CDR3 loop spans 15 amino acids. This clonotype appeared many times. Its antigen is currently unknown. The receptor was derived from an adult woman with Graves' disease, either hyperthyroidism or ophthalmopathy (not recorded which). The sample consisted of peripheral blood or thyroid tissue (not recorded which). J is TRBJ1-2 and V is TRBV28; the match to TRBD1 covers 12 bases. This chain's CDR3 is CASSWGQGAHLGYTF. CDR3 coding DNA: TGTGCCAGCAGCTGGGGACAGGGGGCGCATCTTGGCTACACCTTC.